The clone carrying this T cell receptor (beta chain) was seen a handful of times. With a J-beta primer mix and a sample-barcoded 5' primer, a second PCR ran about 6 to 11 cycles. The template-switch adaptor, which had 12 random nucleotides, put a tag on each cDNA molecule. TCRdb called the 5' RACE reads again in MiXCR, with one record for every CDR3 protein. The table has about 1.7 million distinct CDR3 sequences, roughly 30% seen once; the top ten hold 7.7%. This sample was included in a study of blood T cells in healthy people across ages. Study-wide context: Template switching recovered approximately one barcoded beta molecule for every two T cells.

The CDR3 has 15 amino acids. Per the germline V gene, CDR1 is SGHTA and CDR2 is FQGNSA. V was pared by 6 bases and J by 1 base, with 6 bases of the junction left unmatched. This TCR came from a woman aged 25-40 years in good health. The sample taken for sequencing was blood. This chain connects TRBV7-2 to TRBJ1-5, with 7 bases identical to TRBD1. The CDR3 nucleotides are TGTGCCAGCAGGGCTGACAGGGCAAGCAATCAGCCCCAGCATTTT. Its protein is CASRADRASNQPQHF.